These T cell receptor beta chains were read from a single sample in a study of identical twins. One entry per CDR3 protein results from TCRdb running MiXCR on the 5' RACE reads. The profile shows 300,000 or so distinct CDR3 sequences, roughly 10% of them singletons. The sample was also reused in another study, on yellow fever vaccine responses in identical twins.

The source material was CD8+ T cells sorted from blood. These receptors were taken from a woman younger than 30 in good health. The CDR3 runs from the conserved cysteine through the conserved F or W. D genes are given only for firm matches. Only part of the rows carry a size: once, few, many, or a class if the clone is expanded.

TRBJ2-1	NA	TRBV2	many	TGTGCCAGCGTAGGTAGGGGTAGCCACAATGAGCAGTTCTTC	CASVGRGSHNEQFF
TRBJ1-2	NA	TRBV6-1	many	TGTGCCAGCAGCCCCAGGGAGGGAGGCTATGGCTACACCTTC	CASSPREGGYGYTF
TRBJ2-1	NA	TRBV20-1	many	TGCAGTGCTCTGGGGCTCACCGCCAATGGTGAGCAGTTCTTC	CSALGLTANGEQFF
TRBJ2-3	NA	TRBV6-4	medium-sized	TGTGCCAGCAGTGACTCCAGGGGAGGGGCAGATACGCAGTATTTT	CASSDSRGGADTQYF
TRBJ2-7	NA	TRBV9	NA	TGTGCCAGCAGCGTAGGCGCGAGGTCCTACGAGCAGTACTTC	CASSVGARSYEQYF
TRBJ2-3	NA	TRBV19	NA	TGTGCCAGTAGTATAGATTCCAACTACCTTGGAGATACGCAGTATTTT	CASSIDSNYLGDTQYF
TRBJ2-5	NA	TRBV4-2	few	TGTGCCAGCAGCCAAGCTCCAGACCAGTACCAAGAGACCCAGTACTTC	CASSQAPDQYQETQYF
TRBJ2-2	NA	TRBV12-3/TRBV12-4	NA	TGTGCCACAGAGGGCGTTAGCACCGGGGAGCTGTTTTTT	CATEGVSTGELFF
TRBJ2-3	TRBD2	TRBV4-1	few	TGCGCCAGCAGCCGACCGGGACTAGCGGGATCGGCCATCCCAGATACGCAGTATTTT	CASSRPGLAGSAIPDTQYF
TRBJ1-2	NA	TRBV6-4	few	TGTGCCAGCAGTGATCAATCGACAGTTGGCTACACCTTC	CASSDQSTVGYTF
TRBJ2-5	TRBD1	TRBV20-1	few	TGCAGTGCTGAGGACAGGGGCAGTGGGGAGACCCAGTACTTC	CSAEDRGSGETQYF
TRBJ2-2	NA	TRBV7-3	few	TGTGCCAGCAGCCTAGATACAACCGGGGAGCTGTTTTTT	CASSLDTTGELFF
TRBJ2-1	TRBD2	TRBV20-1	NA	TGCAGTGCTAGAGATCTTCTAGCGGGAGCCACAGGCTCCTACAATGAGCAGTTCTTC	CSARDLLAGATGSYNEQFF
TRBJ1-3	NA	TRBV12-3/TRBV12-4	NA	TGTGCCAGCAGCAATACAGGTCCTTCAGGAAACACCATATATTTT	CASSNTGPSGNTIYF
TRBJ2-7	TRBD1	TRBV29-1	few	TGCAGCGTTTCCGGGACAGGGAACGAGCAGTACTTC	CSVSGTGNEQYF
TRBJ2-1	TRBD1	TRBV15	few	TGTGCCACCAGCCGGACAGGGCCCGACATCAATGAGCAGTTCTTC	CATSRTGPDINEQFF
TRBJ2-5	TRBD2	TRBV29-1	few	TGCAGCGTGCCGACTAGCGCTGAGACCCAGTACTTC	CSVPTSAETQYF
TRBJ2-1	NA	TRBV19	once	TGTGCCAGTAGTTCGGCCGGGTACAATGAGCAGTTCTTC	CASSSAGYNEQFF
TRBJ2-2	NA	TRBV20-1	few	TGCAGTGCAGATAATTATGGCGGGGAGCTGTTTTTT	CSADNYGGELFF
TRBJ2-7	NA	TRBV27	many	TGTGCCAGCAGTTCGGGGGCCGTTCTGTACGAGCAGTACTTC	CASSSGAVLYEQYF
TRBJ2-7	NA	TRBV19	NA	TGTGCCAGTAGTCCTTACAGGGAATCTTACGAGCAGTACTTC	CASSPYRESYEQYF
TRBJ2-1	TRBD1	TRBV10-3	many	TGTGCCACCAGTGGGACAGGGTCTCACAATGAGCAGTTCTTC	CATSGTGSHNEQFF
TRBJ1-1	NA	TRBV11-2	few	TGTGCCAGCAGCTTCCCCCGGACAGCGAACACTGAAGCTTTCTTT	CASSFPRTANTEAFF
TRBJ2-7	NA	TRBV6-2/TRBV6-3	many	TGTGCCAGCAGTTACCTAACGGACAGTTCCTACGAGCAGTACTTC	CASSYLTDSSYEQYF
TRBJ2-1	NA	TRBV18	few	TGTGCCAGCCTTGGAGGGACCGACAATGAGCAGTTCTTC	CASLGGTDNEQFF
TRBJ1-1	NA	TRBV25-1	NA	TGTGCCAGCAGCCCAGACGAGGGGTTTACTGAAGCTTTCTTT	CASSPDEGFTEAFF
TRBJ2-5	NA	TRBV7-8	many	TGTGCCAGCAGCTCGCGGGACGGACAAGAGACCCAGTACTTC	CASSSRDGQETQYF
TRBJ2-7	NA	TRBV29-1	NA	TGCAGCGTTGAAACCGGGACGGAGACCTACGAGCAGTACTTC	CSVETGTETYEQYF
TRBJ1-2	NA	TRBV20-1	NA	TGCAGTGCTAGGACCCGGGTGACTAACTATGGCTACACCTTC	CSARTRVTNYGYTF
TRBJ2-1	TRBD2	TRBV27	NA	TGTGCCAGCACTACTAGCGGAAGCTACAATGAGCAGTTCTTC	CASTTSGSYNEQFF
TRBJ2-7	TRBD1	TRBV2	NA	TGTGCCACACAGGGGTCAAACTCCTACGAGCAGTACTTC	CATQGSNSYEQYF
TRBJ2-7	NA	TRBV20-1	NA	TGCAGTGCGAGTGGGACAAACTACGAGCAGTACTTC	CSASGTNYEQYF
TRBJ2-1	NA	TRBV28	once	TGTGCCAGCAGCATACCGCTAGGGGATGGGGAGCATCGGGTAAACAATGAGCAGTTCTTC	CASSIPLGDGEHRVNNEQFF
TRBJ1-1	NA	TRBV5-6	many	TGTGCCAGCAGCGGCGGGGGACCTGAAGCTTTCTTT	CASSGGGPEAFF
TRBJ2-1	NA	TRBV20-1	few	TGCAGTGCTAGACGGTACTTGTACAATGAGCAGTTCTTC	CSARRYLYNEQFF
TRBJ2-1	NA	TRBV12-3/TRBV12-4	NA	TGTGCCAGCAGCCCCGTTTCCCCTGCTCCCTCGTCCTACAATGAGCAGTTCTTC	CASSPVSPAPSSYNEQFF
TRBJ2-7	NA	TRBV5-6	many	TGTGCCAGCTTCCAGGGGGGTTCGACCTACGAGCAGTACTTC	CASFQGGSTYEQYF
TRBJ2-7	NA	TRBV28	few	TGTGCCAGCAGTCCCCCCCCCCGGGTACCCTACGAGCAGTACTTC	CASSPPPRVPYEQYF
TRBJ2-5	TRBD2	TRBV12-3/TRBV12-4	many	TGTGCCAGCAGTTCCCCCCGCGGGGGGGAGACCCAGTACTTC	CASSSPRGGETQYF